One T cell receptor beta chain is described in this entry. Its recognized antigen is unknown. Nothing much larger sits one base from this clone, and base qualities are not available. The data belong to a study of blood T cell repertoires in COVID-19 (dated by TCRdb to about 2020). For the wider study: Samples covering the acute and convalescent phases of COVID-19 were provided by collaborators in the United States, Italy and Spain. Nearly every sample came with metadata listing a de-identified subject ID, COVID-19 status, age in years and sex. The dataset comprised deeply sampled blood TCRbeta repertoires from subjects exposed to, actively infected with, or recovered from COVID-19. The samples were drawn from two sources: the first 160 participants of the ongoing ImmuneRACE study, and 950 to 1,500 subjects contributed by 6 global collaborators. The material from the prospective study consisted of cDNA or gDNA derived from T cells, B-cell-depleted T cells, or PBMCs. HLA class I and class II types, where available, came from metadata supplied by the sample provider rather than from assay-based typing. The repertoires were released in a freely available public database meant as a resource for research on the immune response to SARS-CoV-2. Overall study outcomes, separate from this receptor: Clinical and demographic metadata were provided uncurated, with the amount varying by source and participant.

Inclusive of the bounding cysteine and phenylalanine, the CDR3 is 12 residues long. Solely the CDR3 DNA is kept, with 36 bases framed from the first base. At the junction V is shortened by 8 bases and J by 3 bases; bases outside the gene matches: 2. The germline V gene provides CDR1 WSHSY and CDR2 SAAADI. TCRbeta CDR3 regions were amplified from genomic DNA by means of the immunoSEQ Assay, a bias-controlled multiplex PCR. In the source study's methods: The number of nucleated cells in each sample was estimated by amplification of reference gene primers within the assay. To quantify the absolute abundance of each unique TCRbeta CDR3 rearrangement, sequence reads were collapsed and filtered. For each sample, productive Simpson clonality was calculated as the square root of Simpson's diversity index over productive rearrangements. In its TCRdb copy, this immuneACCESS table keeps in-frame sequences only and misses some clones. Where compared with another copy, unresolved V genes explain less than half of these, and the others have no known cause. Clone size and V and J calls were adopted from that table, with D and trimming inferred from the DNA. The sample yields about 370,000 clones; around 90% were counted once. The ten top clones hold about 2.9% of the sample.

In Seattle, one collaborating source enrolled patients while the infection was active and tracked those patients longitudinally over the course of disease. Whole blood was collected in K2EDTA tubes by collaborating institutions according to the institutions' own protocols. For TCRbeta analysis, collaborators shipped samples as frozen whole blood, isolated PBMCs, or DNA extracted from either of those sample types. This sequence uses TRBV10-2 and TRBJ1-2; TRBD1 fits 8 bases in the junction. The sample consisted of peripheral blood. This clonotype originated in a woman in her 30s with COVID-19, enrolled during active disease. The nucleotide sequence reads TGCGCCAGCCAACAGGGGGACTATGGCTACACCTTC. It translates to CASQQGDYGYTF.